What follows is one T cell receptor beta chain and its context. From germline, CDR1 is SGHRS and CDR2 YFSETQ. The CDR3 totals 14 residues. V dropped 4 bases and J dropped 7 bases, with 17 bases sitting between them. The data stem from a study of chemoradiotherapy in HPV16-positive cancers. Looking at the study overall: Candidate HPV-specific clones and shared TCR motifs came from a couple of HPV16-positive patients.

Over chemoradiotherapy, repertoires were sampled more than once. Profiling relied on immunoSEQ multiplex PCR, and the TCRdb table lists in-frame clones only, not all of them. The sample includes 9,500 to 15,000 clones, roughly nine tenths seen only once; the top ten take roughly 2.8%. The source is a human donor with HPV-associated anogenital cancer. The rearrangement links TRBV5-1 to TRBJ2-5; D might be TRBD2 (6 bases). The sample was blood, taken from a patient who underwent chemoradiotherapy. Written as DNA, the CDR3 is TGCGCCAGCAGCCCCCTAGCGCCCGGGGGGACCCAGTACTTC. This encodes CASSPLAPGGTQYF.